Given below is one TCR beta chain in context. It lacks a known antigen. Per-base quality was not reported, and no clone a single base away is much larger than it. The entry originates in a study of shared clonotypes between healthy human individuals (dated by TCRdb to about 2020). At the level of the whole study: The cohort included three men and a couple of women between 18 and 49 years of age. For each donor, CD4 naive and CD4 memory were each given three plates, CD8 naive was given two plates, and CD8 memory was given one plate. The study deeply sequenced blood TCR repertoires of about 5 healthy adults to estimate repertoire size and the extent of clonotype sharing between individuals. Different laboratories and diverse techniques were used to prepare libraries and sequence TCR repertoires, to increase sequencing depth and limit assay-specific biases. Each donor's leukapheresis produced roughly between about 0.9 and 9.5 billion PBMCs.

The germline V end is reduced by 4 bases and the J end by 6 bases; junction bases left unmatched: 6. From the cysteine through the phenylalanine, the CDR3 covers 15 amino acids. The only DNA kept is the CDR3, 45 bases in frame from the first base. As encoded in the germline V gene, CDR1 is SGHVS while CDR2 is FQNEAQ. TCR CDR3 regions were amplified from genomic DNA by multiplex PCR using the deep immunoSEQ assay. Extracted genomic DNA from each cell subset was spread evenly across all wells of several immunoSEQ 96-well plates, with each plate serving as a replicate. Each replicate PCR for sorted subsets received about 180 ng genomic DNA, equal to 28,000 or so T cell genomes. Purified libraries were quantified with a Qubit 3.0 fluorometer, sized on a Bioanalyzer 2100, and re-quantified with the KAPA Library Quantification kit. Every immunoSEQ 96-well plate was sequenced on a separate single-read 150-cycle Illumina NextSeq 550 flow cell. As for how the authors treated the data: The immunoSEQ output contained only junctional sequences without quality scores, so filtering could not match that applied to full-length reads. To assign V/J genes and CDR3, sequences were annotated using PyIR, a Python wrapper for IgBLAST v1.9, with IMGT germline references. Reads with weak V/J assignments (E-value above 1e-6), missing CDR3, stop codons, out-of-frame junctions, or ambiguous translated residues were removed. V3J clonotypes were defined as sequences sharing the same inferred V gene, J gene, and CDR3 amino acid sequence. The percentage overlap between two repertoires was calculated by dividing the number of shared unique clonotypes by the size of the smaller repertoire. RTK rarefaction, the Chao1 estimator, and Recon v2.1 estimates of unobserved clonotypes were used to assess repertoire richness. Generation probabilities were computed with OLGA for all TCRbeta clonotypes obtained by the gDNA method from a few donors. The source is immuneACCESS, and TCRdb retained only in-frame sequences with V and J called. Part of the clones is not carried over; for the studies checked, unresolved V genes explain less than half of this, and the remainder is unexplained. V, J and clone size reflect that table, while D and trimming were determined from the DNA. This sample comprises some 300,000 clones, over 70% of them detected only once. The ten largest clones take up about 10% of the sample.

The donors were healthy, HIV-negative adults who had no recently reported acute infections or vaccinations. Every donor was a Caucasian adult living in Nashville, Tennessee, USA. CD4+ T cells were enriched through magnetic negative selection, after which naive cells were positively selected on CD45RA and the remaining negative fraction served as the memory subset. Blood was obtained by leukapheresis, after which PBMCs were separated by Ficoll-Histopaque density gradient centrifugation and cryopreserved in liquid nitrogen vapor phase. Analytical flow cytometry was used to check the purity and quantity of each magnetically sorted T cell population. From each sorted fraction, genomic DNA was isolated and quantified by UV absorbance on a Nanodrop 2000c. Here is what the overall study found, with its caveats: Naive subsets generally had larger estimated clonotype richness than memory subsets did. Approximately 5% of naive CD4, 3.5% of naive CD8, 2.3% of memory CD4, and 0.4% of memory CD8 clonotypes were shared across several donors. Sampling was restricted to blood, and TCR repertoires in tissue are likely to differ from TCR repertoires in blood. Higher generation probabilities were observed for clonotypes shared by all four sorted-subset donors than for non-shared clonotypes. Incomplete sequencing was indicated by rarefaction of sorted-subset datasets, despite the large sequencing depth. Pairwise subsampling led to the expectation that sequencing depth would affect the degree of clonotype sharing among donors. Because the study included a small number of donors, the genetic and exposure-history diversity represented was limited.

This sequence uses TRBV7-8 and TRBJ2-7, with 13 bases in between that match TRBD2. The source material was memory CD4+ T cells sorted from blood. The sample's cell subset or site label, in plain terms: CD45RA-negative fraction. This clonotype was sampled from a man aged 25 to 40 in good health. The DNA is TGTGCCAGCAGCTCGGGACTAGCGGGATGGGGCGAGCAGTACTTC. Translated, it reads CASSSGLAGWGEQYF.